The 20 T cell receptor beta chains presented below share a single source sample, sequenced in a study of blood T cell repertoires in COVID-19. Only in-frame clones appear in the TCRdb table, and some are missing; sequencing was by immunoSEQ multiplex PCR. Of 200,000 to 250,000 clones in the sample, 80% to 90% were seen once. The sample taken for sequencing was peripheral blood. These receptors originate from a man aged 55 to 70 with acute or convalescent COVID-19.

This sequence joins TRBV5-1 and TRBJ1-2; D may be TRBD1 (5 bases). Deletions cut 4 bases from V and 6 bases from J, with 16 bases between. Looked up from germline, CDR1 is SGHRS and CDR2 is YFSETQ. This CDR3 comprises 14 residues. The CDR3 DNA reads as TGCGCCAGCAGCCCCTCCGGGGGAGGGGATGGCTACACCTTC. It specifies CASSPSGGGDGYTF.

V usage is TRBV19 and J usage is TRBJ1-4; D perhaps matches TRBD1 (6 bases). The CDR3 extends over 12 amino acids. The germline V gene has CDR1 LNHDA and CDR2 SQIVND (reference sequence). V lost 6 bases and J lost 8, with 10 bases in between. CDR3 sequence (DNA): TGTGCCAGTAGCCAGGACAGCGAAAAACTGTTTTTT. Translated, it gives CASSQDSEKLFF. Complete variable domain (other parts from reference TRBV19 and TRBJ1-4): DGGITQSPKYLFRKEGQNVTLSCEQNLNHDAMYWYRQDPGQGLRLIYYSQIVNDFQKGDIAEGYSVSREKKESFPLTVTSAQKNPTAFYLCASSQDSEKLFFGSGTQLSVL.

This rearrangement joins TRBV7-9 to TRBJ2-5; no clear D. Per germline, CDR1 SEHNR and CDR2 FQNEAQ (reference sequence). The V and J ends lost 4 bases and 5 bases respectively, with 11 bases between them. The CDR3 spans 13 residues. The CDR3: CASSSSPLETQYF. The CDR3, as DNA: TGTGCCAGCAGCTCAAGCCCCTTGGAGACCCAGTACTTC.

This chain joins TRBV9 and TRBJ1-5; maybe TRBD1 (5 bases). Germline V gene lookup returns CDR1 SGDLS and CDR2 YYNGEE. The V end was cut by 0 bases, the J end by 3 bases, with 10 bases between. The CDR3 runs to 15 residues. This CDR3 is CASSVDGAFNQPQHF. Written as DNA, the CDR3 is TGTGCCAGCAGCGTAGATGGGGCGTTCAATCAGCCCCAGCATTTT.

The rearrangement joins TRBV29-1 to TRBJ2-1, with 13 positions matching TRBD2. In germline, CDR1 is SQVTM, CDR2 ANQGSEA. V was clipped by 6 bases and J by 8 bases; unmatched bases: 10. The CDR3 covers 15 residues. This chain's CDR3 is CSVRGLAGVWDEQFF. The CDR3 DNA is TGCAGCGTCCGCGGACTAGCGGGAGTTTGGGATGAGCAGTTCTTC.

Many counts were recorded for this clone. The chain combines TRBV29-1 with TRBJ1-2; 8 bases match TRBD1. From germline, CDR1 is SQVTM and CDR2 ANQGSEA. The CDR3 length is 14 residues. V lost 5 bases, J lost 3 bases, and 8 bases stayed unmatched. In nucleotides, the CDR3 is TGCAGCGTTACTCTCCCGGGACAGGACTATGGCTACACCTTC. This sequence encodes CSVTLPGQDYGYTF.

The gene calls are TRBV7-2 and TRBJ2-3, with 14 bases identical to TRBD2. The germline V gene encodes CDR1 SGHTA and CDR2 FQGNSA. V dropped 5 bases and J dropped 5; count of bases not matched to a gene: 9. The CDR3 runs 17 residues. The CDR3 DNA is TGTGCCAGCAGCGTGAGACTAGCGGGAGGGCCCGAAGATACGCAGTATTTT. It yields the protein CASSVRLAGGPEDTQYF.

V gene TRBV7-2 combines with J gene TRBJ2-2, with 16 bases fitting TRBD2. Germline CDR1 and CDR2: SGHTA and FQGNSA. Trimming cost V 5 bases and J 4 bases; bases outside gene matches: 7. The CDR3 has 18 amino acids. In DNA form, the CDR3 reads TGTGCCAGCAGCCCCACGGGACTAGCGGGAGGGGGCACCGGGGAGCTGTTTTTT. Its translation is CASSPTGLAGGGTGELFF.

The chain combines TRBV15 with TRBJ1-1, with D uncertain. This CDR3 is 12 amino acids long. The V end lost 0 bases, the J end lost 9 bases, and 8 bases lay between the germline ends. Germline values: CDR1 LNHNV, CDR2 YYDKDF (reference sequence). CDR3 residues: CATSRDRRQAFF. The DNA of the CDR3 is TGTGCCACCAGCAGAGATAGGAGGCAAGCTTTCTTT.

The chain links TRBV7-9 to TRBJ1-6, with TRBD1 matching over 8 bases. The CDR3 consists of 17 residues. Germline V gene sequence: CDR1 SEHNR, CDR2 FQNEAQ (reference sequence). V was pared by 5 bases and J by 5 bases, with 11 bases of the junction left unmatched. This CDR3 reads CASSPGGTGFDNSPLHF. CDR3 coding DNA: TGTGCCAGCAGCCCCGGGGGGACAGGATTCGATAATTCACCCCTCCACTTT. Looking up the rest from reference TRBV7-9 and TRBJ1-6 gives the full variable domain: DTGVSQNPRHKITKRGQNVTFRCDPISEHNRLYWYRQTLGQGPEFLTYFQNEAQLEKSRLLSDRFSAERPKGSFSTLEIQRTEQGDSAMYLCASSPGGTGFDNSPLHFGNGTRLTVT.

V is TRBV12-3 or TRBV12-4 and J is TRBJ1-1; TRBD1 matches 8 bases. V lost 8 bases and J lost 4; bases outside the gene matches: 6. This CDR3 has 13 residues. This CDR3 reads CASGNTGGTEAFF. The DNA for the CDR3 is TGTGCCAGCGGTAATACAGGGGGCACTGAAGCTTTCTTT.

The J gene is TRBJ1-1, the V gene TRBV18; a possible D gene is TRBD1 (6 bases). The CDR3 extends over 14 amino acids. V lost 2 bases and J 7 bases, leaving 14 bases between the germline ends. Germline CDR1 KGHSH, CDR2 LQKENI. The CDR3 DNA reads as TGTGCCAGCTCACCAGAAGGGGGTTGGGTTGAAGCTTTCTTT. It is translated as CASSPEGGWVEAFF.

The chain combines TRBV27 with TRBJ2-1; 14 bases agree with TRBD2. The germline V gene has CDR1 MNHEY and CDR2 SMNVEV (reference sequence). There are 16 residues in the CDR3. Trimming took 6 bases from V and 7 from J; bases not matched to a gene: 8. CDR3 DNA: TGTGCCAGCAGCTCCGGGACTAGCGGGAGTGTGAATGAGCAGTTCTTC. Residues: CASSSGTSGSVNEQFF.

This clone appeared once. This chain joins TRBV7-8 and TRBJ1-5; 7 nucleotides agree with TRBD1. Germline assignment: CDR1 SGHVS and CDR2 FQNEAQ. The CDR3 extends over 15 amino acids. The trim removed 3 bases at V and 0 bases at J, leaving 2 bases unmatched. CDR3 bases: TGTGCCAGCAGCTTGGGACAGCTTAGCAATCAGCCCCAGCATTTT. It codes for CASSLGQLSNQPQHF.

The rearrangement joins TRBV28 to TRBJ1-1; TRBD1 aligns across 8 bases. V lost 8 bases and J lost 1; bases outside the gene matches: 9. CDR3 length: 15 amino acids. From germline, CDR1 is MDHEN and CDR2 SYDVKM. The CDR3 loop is CASGASGTGNTEAFF. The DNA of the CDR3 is TGTGCCAGCGGGGCCTCCGGGACAGGGAACACTGAAGCTTTCTTT.

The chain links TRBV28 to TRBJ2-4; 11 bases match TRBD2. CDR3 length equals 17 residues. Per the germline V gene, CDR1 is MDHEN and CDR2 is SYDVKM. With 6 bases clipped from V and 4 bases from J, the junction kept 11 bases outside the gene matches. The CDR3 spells CASRSKGLAGGKNIQYF. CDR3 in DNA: TGTGCCAGCAGATCAAAGGGGCTAGCGGGGGGAAAAAACATTCAGTACTTC.

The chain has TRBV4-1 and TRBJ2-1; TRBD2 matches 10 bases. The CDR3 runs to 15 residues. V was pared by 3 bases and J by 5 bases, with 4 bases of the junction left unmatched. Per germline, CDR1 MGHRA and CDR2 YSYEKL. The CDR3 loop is CASSHRTSGHNEQFF. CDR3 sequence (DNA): TGCGCCAGCAGCCATCGGACTAGCGGTCACAATGAGCAGTTCTTC.

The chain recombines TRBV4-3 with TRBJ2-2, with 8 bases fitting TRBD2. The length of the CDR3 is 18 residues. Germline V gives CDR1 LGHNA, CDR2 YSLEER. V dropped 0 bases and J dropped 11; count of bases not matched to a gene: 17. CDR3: CASSQEVQLLGLALELFF. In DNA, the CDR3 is TGCGCCAGCAGCCAAGAGGTGCAGCTCCTTGGACTAGCTCTCGAGCTGTTTTTT.

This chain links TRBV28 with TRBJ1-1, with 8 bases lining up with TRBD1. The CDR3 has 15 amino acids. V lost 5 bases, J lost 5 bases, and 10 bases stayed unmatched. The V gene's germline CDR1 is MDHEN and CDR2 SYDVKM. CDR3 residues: CASSPPTGGRTEAFF. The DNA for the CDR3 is TGTGCCAGCAGTCCGCCAACAGGGGGAAGGACTGAAGCTTTCTTT.

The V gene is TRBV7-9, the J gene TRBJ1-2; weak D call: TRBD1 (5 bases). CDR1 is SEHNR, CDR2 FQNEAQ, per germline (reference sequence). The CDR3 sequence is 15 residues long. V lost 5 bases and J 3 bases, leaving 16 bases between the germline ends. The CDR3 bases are TGTGCCAGCAGCCCGGGAGGAGGGACCGACTATGGCTACACCTTC. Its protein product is CASSPGGGTDYGYTF.